This note documents a single T cell receptor (beta chain) sequence. The clone's antigen remains unknown. No much larger clone exists at a distance of one base, and base qualities are not known. The source of the sample is a study of T cells in localized non-small cell lung cancer (dated by TCRdb to between 2020 and 2021). General notes on the study: Comparing tumors with uninvolved tumor-adjacent lungs, the study looked at the T cell repertoires of approximately 250 patients with early-stage NSCLC. NSCLC patients had a mean age of approximately 72 years, and approximately 140 were male and 107 female. The cohort consisted of around 250 treatment-naive NSCLC patients whose localized lung tumors had been resected. The full study reports these points: Uninvolved tumor-adjacent lung showed the highest T cell clonality, higher than tumor, which suggests more focused antigenic responses in the uninvolved tumor-adjacent lung. Higher T cell density in blood was associated with longer overall survival, whereas higher clonality in adjacent lung was associated with shorter survival. Because the study design was exploratory, TCR variables were selected using unadjusted p-values without false-discovery rate correction. Multi-region tumor sequencing was not performed, so intratumor heterogeneity could not be excluded. A median of around 62 of the top 100 tumor clones turned up in the paired uninvolved adjacent lung, and 25 to 30 of those clones also ranked among the top 100 of that same adjacent lung.

TCR beta CDR3 regions were sequenced from DNA using the immunoSEQ Assay. From the authors' description of their analysis: T cell density was computed as TCR beta template counts normalized to usable DNA estimated by amplifying housekeeping genes. Richness was estimated with the preseqR package, extrapolating to 400,000 templates for PBMC samples and 120,000 templates for tissue samples. Clonality was defined as one minus Pielou's evenness. Tissue-enriched TCRs were identified by differential abundance testing using productive amino-acid clonotypes, minimum total count 5 and alpha 0.1. The Jaccard Index and the Morisita Overlap Index were used to measure repertoire overlap between compartments. GLIPH grouped TCR beta CDR3s together with public tetramer-defined viral CDR3s, and a viral motif had to include at least three viral sequences and also show V-gene enrichment. The immuneACCESS repertoire file appears here via TCRdb, limited to in-frame rearrangements. These files lack a portion of the clones; in checked studies, under half of the deficit traces to unresolved V genes, and the cause of the others is not known. That table is the source of V, J and clone size, and D and trimming were worked out from the DNA. The sample profile shows tens of thousands of clones; over 75% of them were found once. The top ten hold roughly 29% of the sample.

The CDR3 numbers 13 residues from cysteine through phenylalanine. Of the read, only the CDR3 DNA is kept; its 39 bases are in frame from base 1. CDR1 and CDR2 were assigned from the germline V gene as SGHAT and FQNNGV. V loses 0 bases, J loses 16 bases, and the germline ends lie 15 bases apart. At diagnosis, tumor, uninvolved tumor-adjacent lung and peripheral blood were collected and then preserved as a mix of FFPE and fresh-frozen material. For TCR repertoire profiling, blood samples were analyzed in the form of peripheral blood mononuclear cells. The TCR sequence derives from a male donor at least 60 years old with stage II lung adenocarcinoma. The chain couples TRBV11-2 to TRBJ1-4, with the identity of the D gene unclear. Source: peripheral blood mononuclear cells, taken before any cancer treatment. The bases read TGTGCCAGCAGCTTAGATAATGAAGGAGAAGCGTTTTTT. It codes for CASSLDNEGEAFF. Where the CDR3 stops, the reference TRBV11-2 and TRBJ1-4 genes take over; the full variable domain is EAGVAQSPRYKIIEKRQSVAFWCNPISGHATLYWYQQILGQGPKLLIQFQNNGVVDDSQLPKDRFSAERLKGVDSTLKIQPAKLEDSAVYLCASSLDNEGEAFFGSGTQLSVL.